One and the same sample provided the 28 T cell receptor beta chains below, sequenced in a study of cytomegalovirus exposure and HLA in healthy donors. Researchers ran the PCR with 60 Vbeta and 13 Jbeta primers. Sequencing used immunoSEQ multiplex PCR; TCRdb keeps in-frame clones, though not all of them. In all, the sample yields approximately 110,000 clones. Sample: PBMCs. All receptors derive from a man younger than 35 in good health and CMV-seronegative.

The chain combines TRBV6-5 with TRBJ1-1, with TRBD1 as a possible D gene (6 bases). The CDR3 loop spans 14 amino acids. The germline V and J ends were trimmed by 4 bases and 1 base, with 10 bases remaining between them. Germline CDR1 MNHEY, CDR2 SVGAGI. The CDR3 DNA reads as TGTGCCAGCAGTTCGGACAGCCCGAACACTGAAGCTTTCTTT. Its translation: CASSSDSPNTEAFF.

The rearrangement joins TRBV5-6 to TRBJ2-1; 8 bases fit TRBD1. The germline V gene encodes CDR1 SGHDT and CDR2 YYEEEE. This CDR3 spans 13 amino acids. V shed 0 bases, J shed 9 bases, and the junction held 2 bases outside the gene matches. CDR3 coding DNA: TGTGCCAGCAGCTTGGGTACAGGGGGTGAGCAGTTCTTC. It is translated as CASSLGTGGEQFF.

The rearrangement joins TRBV27 to TRBJ2-7; unclear D gene. Germline-derived CDR1 and CDR2 are MNHEY and SMNVEV (reference sequence). Trimming removed 7 bases at V and 9 bases at J, with 22 bases between. The CDR3 has 14 residues. CDR3 DNA: TGTGCCAGCATGGCCGGGTGGCACCGTAGAGCGCAGTACTTC. This encodes CASMAGWHRRAQYF.

V gene TRBV6-6 combines with J gene TRBJ2-7; 9 bases match TRBD2. Looked up from germline, CDR1 is MNHNY and CDR2 is SVGAGI (reference sequence). V dropped 6 bases and J dropped 6; count of bases not matched to a gene: 6. This CDR3 is 13 amino acids long. CDR3 loop: CASRGLAFFEQYF. CDR3 bases: TGTGCCAGCAGGGGACTAGCCTTCTTCGAGCAGTACTTC.

The chain combines TRBV28 with TRBJ2-5; 10 positions agree with TRBD1. This CDR3 region has 18 residues. Germline V lookup: CDR1 MDHEN, CDR2 SYDVKM. With 2 bases clipped from V and 3 bases from J, the junction kept 12 bases outside the gene matches. The CDR3 loop is CASSLIPSLTGGEETQYF. In nucleotides, the CDR3 is TGTGCCAGCAGTTTAATCCCCTCATTGACAGGGGGCGAAGAGACCCAGTACTTC.

V usage is TRBV5-6 and J usage is TRBJ1-6; 7 nucleotides line up with TRBD1. Germline V CDR1 and CDR2: SGHDT, YYEEEE. This CDR3 comprises 14 residues. V lost 0 bases and J lost 14; bases outside the gene matches: 8. The CDR3, as DNA: TGTGCCAGCAGCTTGGGGGACAGCCTCTTGGCCCTCCACTTT. It encodes CASSLGDSLLALHF.

The rearrangement uses TRBV12-5 and TRBJ1-2; the D gene is possibly TRBD1 (5 bases). Germline loops: CDR1 LGHNT, CDR2 FRNRAP. Trimming took off 6 bases at V and 3 bases at J, with 11 bases between the two ends. This CDR3 region has 13 residues. The CDR3 loop reads CASGSREHYGYTF. For the CDR3, the DNA is TGTGCTAGTGGAAGCAGGGAACACTATGGCTACACCTTC.

CDR3 sequence: CASSDSIEANSPLHF. CDR3 DNA: TGTGCCAGCAGTGACTCTATCGAAGCTAATTCACCCCTCCACTTT. The rearrangement links TRBV6-4 to TRBJ1-6; D call uncertain. Trimming cost V 0 bases and J 6 bases, with 9 bases left between them. The CDR3 consists of 15 residues. CDR1 is MRHNA and CDR2 is SNTAGT in the germline V gene.

The chain has TRBV2 and TRBJ1-5; unclear D gene. This CDR3 region has 14 residues. V was trimmed by 8 bases and J by 2 bases, leaving 13 bases between them. Germline V gene sequence: CDR1 SNHLY, CDR2 FYNNEI. This CDR3 is CASLAGVGNQPQHF. The CDR3 nucleotides are TGTGCCAGCCTGGCCGGGGTAGGCAATCAGCCCCAGCATTTT.

The genes are TRBV18 and TRBJ2-3, with 7 bases aligning to TRBD1. J was trimmed by 6 bases and V by 3 bases; bases with no gene match: 24. Germline V lookup: CDR1 KGHSH, CDR2 LQKENI. This CDR3 has 20 residues. The CDR3 loop reads CASSPLALITDRENGDTQYF. CDR3 in DNA: TGTGCCAGCTCACCCCTCGCGCTCATAACTGACAGGGAAAACGGGGATACGCAGTATTTT.

The chain links TRBV6-1 to TRBJ1-2; D possibly corresponds to TRBD1 (5 bases). Deletions cut 6 bases from V and 0 bases from J, with 14 bases between. The CDR3 loop spans 15 amino acids. Germline loops: CDR1 MNHNS, CDR2 SASEGT. The chain's CDR3 is CASSVAGPANYGYTF. In DNA, the CDR3 is TGTGCCAGCAGCGTGGCGGGACCAGCTAACTATGGCTACACCTTC.

This rearrangement joins TRBV6-1 to TRBJ2-7; 8 bases agree with TRBD1. The CDR3 has 16 amino acids. The V and J ends lost 2 bases and 3 bases, in that order; junction bases with no gene match: 9. Germline V gives CDR1 MNHNS, CDR2 SASEGT. The CDR3 here is CASSESPDRVGYEQYF. CDR3 DNA sequence: TGTGCCAGCAGTGAATCCCCGGACAGGGTAGGCTACGAGCAGTACTTC.

The chain carries TRBV6-5 and TRBJ1-1; D remains unclear. CDR3 size: 15 residues. Trimming shortened V by 0 bases and J by 1 base, and 9 bases separated the two germline ends. Germline lookup yields CDR1 MNHEY and CDR2 SVGAGI. CDR3 sequence: CASSYSMGRNTEAFF. For the CDR3, the DNA is TGTGCCAGCAGTTACTCGATGGGCAGGAACACTGAAGCTTTCTTT.

The chain has TRBV2 and TRBJ1-5; weak D call: TRBD1 (6 bases). Germline assignment: CDR1 SNHLY and CDR2 FYNNEI. There are 15 residues in the CDR3. Trimming took off 6 bases at V and 2 bases at J, with 14 bases between the two ends. CDR3 DNA: TGTGCCAGCAGCCAACAGGGAGTAGGCAATCAGCCCCAGCATTTT. Residues: CASSQQGVGNQPQHF.

The V and J genes are TRBV6-1 and TRBJ1-2; 8 bases align to TRBD1. The germline CDR1 and CDR2 sequences are MNHNS and SASEGT. The CDR3 covers 13 residues. The V segment lost 4 bases and the J segment 5 bases; nucleotides outside the gene matches: 3. In DNA, the CDR3 is TGTGCCAGCAGTGGGACAGGGAATTATGGCTACACCTTC. Amino acids: CASSGTGNYGYTF.

The J gene is TRBJ2-7, the V gene TRBV7-9, with 7 positions matching TRBD2. CDR3 size: 16 residues. Germline V gives CDR1 SEHNR, CDR2 FQNEAQ (reference sequence). J was trimmed by 0 bases and V by 5 bases; bases with no gene match: 10. The CDR3 bases are TGTGCCAGCAGCCCCGGACTAGGCCTCTTCTCCTACGAGCAGTACTTC. This codes for CASSPGLGLFSYEQYF.

The chain has TRBV11-3 and TRBJ2-5, with 11 bases matching TRBD2. Germline assignment: CDR1 SGHNT and CDR2 YENEEA. With 5 bases clipped from V and 6 bases from J, the junction kept 11 bases outside the gene matches. This CDR3 has 16 amino acids. The CDR3: CASSPGTSGGWKTQYF. CDR3 DNA sequence: TGTGCCAGCAGCCCTGGTACTAGCGGGGGATGGAAGACCCAGTACTTC.

The gene calls are TRBV4-1 and TRBJ2-1; D remains ambiguous. From germline, CDR1 is MGHRA and CDR2 YSYEKL. Trimming took 2 bases from V and 10 from J, leaving 12 bases between them. The length of the CDR3 is 13 residues. This CDR3 is CASSQLGLLEQFF. The DNA for the CDR3 is TGCGCCAGCAGCCAACTTGGCTTATTGGAGCAGTTCTTC.

The chain is built from TRBV9 and TRBJ2-3, with no clear D. The CDR3 has 16 amino acids. CDR1 SGDLS and CDR2 YYNGEE come from the germline V gene. Deletions cut 4 bases from V and 2 bases from J, with 17 bases between. The CDR3 sequence is CASSPPMERLTDTQYF. Here the CDR3 DNA reads TGTGCCAGCAGCCCCCCGATGGAGCGCCTCACAGATACGCAGTATTTT. Supplemented by reference TRBV9 and TRBJ2-3, the full variable domain reads DSGVTQTPKHLITATGQRVTLRCSPRSGDLSVYWYQQSLDQGLQFLIQYYNGEERAKGNILERFSAQQFPDLHSELNLSSLELGDSALYFCASSPPMERLTDTQYFGPGTRLTVL.

The chain has TRBV5-5 and TRBJ1-2, with 10 bases that match TRBD1. The junction had 4 bases not matched to a gene; V was cut back by 0 bases and J by 8 bases. Germline V gene lookup returns CDR1 SGHKS and CDR2 YYEKEE (reference sequence). The CDR3 contains 14 residues. This CDR3 reads CASSLGQGARGYTF. CDR3 nucleotide sequence: TGTGCCAGCAGCTTGGGACAGGGGGCGCGGGGCTACACCTTC.

The chain recombines TRBV5-4 with TRBJ1-2; no definite D call. The V gene lost 0 bases and the J gene lost 4 bases, with 13 bases spanning the gap. This CDR3 region has 15 residues. Germline CDR1 is SGHNT and CDR2 is YYREEE (reference sequence). CDR3 nucleotides: TGTGCCAGCAGCTTGGCCCGGGGAGGATCCTATGGCTACACCTTC. Its translation: CASSLARGGSYGYTF.

V and J are TRBV6-1 and TRBJ1-5; D gene unclear. The CDR3 sequence is 14 residues long. Germline loops: CDR1 MNHNS, CDR2 SASEGT. The V gene lost 6 bases and the J gene lost 3 bases, with 12 bases spanning the gap. CDR3 amino acids: CASRPGAYNQPQHF. The CDR3 coding sequence is TGTGCCAGCAGACCGGGAGCTTACAATCAGCCCCAGCATTTT.

V usage is TRBV7-2 and J usage is TRBJ1-6, with 10 bases lining up with TRBD1. The ends lost 2 bases at V and 10 bases at J; junction bases unmatched: 2. CDR3 length: 14 residues. Germline values: CDR1 SGHTA, CDR2 FQGNSA. Here the CDR3 DNA reads TGTGCCAGCAGCTTAACGGGACAGGGGTCACCCCTCCACTTT. Its protein is CASSLTGQGSPLHF.

Worth noting for this clone: Germline and junction disagree at one end, which may indicate a read error. Other nucleotide sequences from this sample produce the same CDR3. The CDR3, as DNA: TGTGCCAGCAGCTTCGCCGGGACAGGGAATGATTTCGGGGGGAATGAGCAATTCTTC. This encodes CASSFAGTGNDFGGNEQFF. This chain connects TRBV7-8 to TRBJ2-1; 9 nucleotides align to TRBD1. Germline assignment: CDR1 SGHVS and CDR2 FQNEAQ. There are 19 residues in the CDR3.

This chain links TRBV9 with TRBJ2-5, with a possible D match to TRBD1 (6 bases). TRBJ2-7 matches the DNA end more closely, so the J call is doubtful. The germline V gene encodes CDR1 SGDLS and CDR2 YYNGEE. The CDR3 loop spans 14 amino acids. The CDR3 region is CASSVEVQGYEQYF. In DNA, the CDR3 is TGTGCCAGCAGCGTAGAGGTACAGGGCTACGAGCAGTACTTC.

The V and J genes are TRBV6-5 and TRBJ1-3; TRBD1 might be the D (5 bases). CDR1 is MNHEY, CDR2 SVGAGI, per germline. CDR3 size: 16 residues. The V end lost 2 bases, the J end lost 0 bases, and 11 bases lay between the germline ends. CDR3 DNA: TGTGCCAGCAGTTACGGGGGGGGAGGCTCTGGAAACACCATATATTTT. Translated: CASSYGGGGSGNTIYF.

This CDR3 reads CASSILTGLDSNQPQHF. CDR3 nucleotides: TGTGCCAGTAGTATCTTAACAGGGCTGGATAGCAATCAGCCCCAGCATTTT. This rearrangement joins TRBV19 to TRBJ1-5, with D perhaps TRBD1 (6 bases). V gave up 3 bases and J gave up 0 bases, with 15 bases separating them. CDR1 and CDR2 (germline): LNHDA, SQIVND (reference sequence). The CDR3 runs to 17 residues.

The chain's CDR3 is CASSGEDNEQFF. CDR3 nucleotides: TGTGCCAGCAGCGGGGAGGACAATGAGCAGTTCTTC. The rearrangement joins TRBV11-3 to TRBJ2-1, with D perhaps matching TRBD2 (6 bases). The CDR3 has 12 residues. CDR1 and CDR2 from the germline V gene are SGHNT and YENEEA. With 5 bases removed from V and 5 bases from J, the gap between germline ends came to 7 bases.